Detailed here is one TCR beta chain. These data come from a study of blood T cell repertoires in COVID-19. The wider study: The United States, Italy and Spain provided the acute and convalescent COVID-19 samples.

Sequenced by immunoSEQ multiplex PCR; TCRdb stores in-frame clones only, minus some. The sample records some 190,000 clones, 70% to 90% being singletons. V was clipped by 5 bases and J by 7 bases; unmatched bases: 7. Germline V gene lookup returns CDR1 GTSNPN and CDR2 SVGIG (reference sequence). The CDR3 length is 12 residues. Input material: PBMCs or T cells enriched from blood (not recorded which). The TCR sequence derives from a man aged 25-40 years with acute COVID-19. V and J are TRBV30 and TRBJ1-2; 7 bases are a match to TRBD1. The CDR3 region has the DNA TGTGCCTGGGACAGGGTACCCTCTGGCTACACCTTC. Translated, it gives CAWDRVPSGYTF.